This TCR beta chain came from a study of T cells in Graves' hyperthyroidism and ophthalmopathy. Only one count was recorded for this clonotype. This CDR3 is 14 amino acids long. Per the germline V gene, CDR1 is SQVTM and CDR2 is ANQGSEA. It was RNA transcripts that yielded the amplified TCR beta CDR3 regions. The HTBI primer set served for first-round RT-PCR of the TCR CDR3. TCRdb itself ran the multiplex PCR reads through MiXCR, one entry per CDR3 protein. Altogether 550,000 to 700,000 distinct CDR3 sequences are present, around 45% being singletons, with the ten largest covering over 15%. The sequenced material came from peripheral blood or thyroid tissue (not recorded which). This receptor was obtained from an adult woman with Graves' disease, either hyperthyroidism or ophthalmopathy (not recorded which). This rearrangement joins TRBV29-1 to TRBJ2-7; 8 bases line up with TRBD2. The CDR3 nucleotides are TGCAGGGGGGTAGCGGGACCCAGTCCTTACGAGCAGTACTTC. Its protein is CRGVAGPSPYEQYF.